Below, one T cell receptor beta chain is given with its context. As processed by the authors: Reference gene primer amplification gave nucleated cell count estimates. Profiled with immunoSEQ multiplex PCR; TCRdb holds only in-frame clones, not every one. V and J calls and clone size are those listed in that table; D and trimming were worked out from the DNA. The sample lists approximately 150,000 clones, about 80% seen once, with over 7.5% in the top ten. These data are taken from a study of blood T cell repertoires in COVID-19. Across the study: Spain, Italy and the United States supplied samples that represented acute and convalescent COVID-19. PBMCs, B-cell-depleted T cells, or T cells were the source of the cDNA or gDNA that made up the material.

The V gene's germline CDR1 is GTSNPN and CDR2 SVGIG (reference sequence). V shed 1 base and J shed 5 bases, with 15 bases lying between them. There are 15 residues in the CDR3. The sequenced sample was peripheral blood. The receptor was derived from a woman in her sixties or seventies with acute or convalescent COVID-19. This chain uses TRBV30 with TRBJ1-5; no firm D call. This chain's CDR3 is CAWSATGGSYQPQHF. CDR3 sequence (DNA): TGTGCCTGGAGTGCTACTGGAGGGTCCTATCAGCCCCAGCATTTT.